This is a list of T cell receptor beta chains from one sample in a study of TIL therapy for anti-PD-1-resistant metastatic lung cancer. Clones were sequenced by immunoSEQ multiplex PCR, and TCRdb holds only the in-frame ones, with some missing. The sample shows tens of thousands of clones, around 86% of them seen only once. Sequencing was performed on blood, taken at baseline. Receptors were obtained from a person between 30 and 80 years old with non-small cell lung cancer. Each CDR3 is given with its conserved first and last residue. Each record gives: V gene, clone size, J gene, D gene, CDR3 DNA, CDR3 protein. A D gene is named only where the DNA matches it firmly. Rows give clone size only sometimes, using once, few, many, or a class for an expanded clone.

TRBV7-2,.,TRBJ2-5,.,TGTGCCAGCAGCTTAGCCAGGGGCTGGAGGGGGATACAAGAGACCCAGTACTTC,CASSLARGWRGIQETQYF
TRBV6-5,.,TRBJ2-7,.,TGTGCCAGCAGCCCCGGGACATTGAGCTCCTACGAGCAGTACTTC,CASSPGTLSSYEQYF
TRBV6-1,.,TRBJ2-7,TRBD1,TGTGCCAGCAGTGAGCCGGGACAGGGCTACGAGCAGTACTTC,CASSEPGQGYEQYF
TRBV23-1,.,TRBJ2-1,.,TGCGCCAGCAGTCTGGGGAATGAGCAGTTCTTC,CASSLGNEQFF
TRBV5-1,.,TRBJ1-6,TRBD1,TGCGCCAGCAGGCCGTCGGGACAGAGCTATAATTCACCCCTCCACTTT,CASRPSGQSYNSPLHF
TRBV7-2,.,TRBJ2-3,TRBD2,TGTGCCAGTAACTACGCGAGCGGGGGGGCAACAAGCACAGATACGCAGTATTTT,CASNYASGGATSTDTQYF
TRBV5-5,.,TRBJ2-7,.,TGTGCCAGCAGCACAGGGGACTACTACGAGCAGTACTTC,CASSTGDYYEQYF
TRBV6-2/TRBV6-3,.,TRBJ1-5,.,TGTGCCAGCAGTGACCAAACAGGGCTCGGGGTTTCGAATCAGCCCCAGCATTTT,CASSDQTGLGVSNQPQHF
TRBV7-9,once,TRBJ2-1,TRBD2,TGTGCCAGCAGCCATAGACTAGCGGGAGGGCCCAATGAGCAGTTCTTC,CASSHRLAGGPNEQFF
TRBV7-3,once,TRBJ2-1,TRBD2,TGTGCCAGCAGCTCGACCGGGACTACCTACAATGAGCAGTTCTTC,CASSSTGTTYNEQFF
TRBV12-3/TRBV12-4,.,TRBJ1-2,.,TGTGCCAGCAGTTTGATCGGGGGCTACACCTTC,CASSLIGGYTF
TRBV24-1,.,TRBJ1-2,TRBD1,TGTGCCACCAGTGGCGGGACAGGGTATGGCTACACCTTC,CATSGGTGYGYTF
TRBV19,.,TRBJ1-5,.,TGTGCCAGTTCCCAGGGGTGGGGGAATCAGCCCCAGCATTTT,CASSQGWGNQPQHF
TRBV7-3,.,TRBJ2-1,.,TGTGCCAGCAGCTTAATGGATGGGTTCTATGAGCAGTTCTTC,CASSLMDGFYEQFF
TRBV5-5,.,TRBJ2-7,.,TGTGCCAGCAGCTTACGAGACCGCGGGGAGCAGTACTTC,CASSLRDRGEQYF
TRBV15,few,TRBJ1-6,.,TGTGCCACCAGCAGAGACGTATCAGGCGCCCTCCACTTT,CATSRDVSGALHF
TRBV7-9,.,TRBJ1-2,.,TGTGCCAGCAGCTCAATGGACAGACCTAACTATGGCTACACCTTC,CASSSMDRPNYGYTF
TRBV18,.,TRBJ2-5,TRBD1,TGTGCCAGCTCACTAGCAGGGGGCACCGGGGAGACCCAGTACTTC,CASSLAGGTGETQYF
TRBV28,.,TRBJ1-6,TRBD1,TGTGCCAGCAGTTTATGGGGACAGGGGGAGAAACCCCTCCACTTT,CASSLWGQGEKPLHF
TRBV24-1,once,TRBJ2-3,.,TGTGCCACCAGTGACTCCACAGGGTTCCCCTCTAGCACAGATACGCAGTATTTT,CATSDSTGFPSSTDTQYF
TRBV11-2,.,TRBJ2-3,.,TGTGCCAGCAGCTTAGTGGCCGGGAGTTCGGTTACGCAGTATTTT,CASSLVAGSSVTQYF
TRBV28,.,TRBJ1-4,.,TGTGCCAGCAGGCCGGACGGTGCTAATGAAAAACTGTTTTTT,CASRPDGANEKLFF
TRBV7-9,.,TRBJ2-7,.,TGTGCCAGCAGCTCCCCCCGGTCAGAGCAGTACTTC,CASSSPRSEQYF
TRBV28,.,TRBJ2-7,.,TGTGCCAGCAGTACCCCCGAGACCCCAATCTACGAGCAGTACTTC,CASSTPETPIYEQYF
TRBV3-1/TRBV3-2,.,TRBJ2-3,.,TGTGCCAGCAGCCAAGCCACAGATACGCAGTATTTT,CASSQATDTQYF
TRBV2,.,TRBJ1-1,TRBD1,TGTGCCAGCAGTGGACAGGGGGCCACTGAAGCTTTCTTT,CASSGQGATEAFF
TRBV11-3,.,TRBJ2-3,TRBD1,TGTGCCAGCAGCCTTGGACAGGCGAAGCACACAGATACGCAGTATTTT,CASSLGQAKHTDTQYF
TRBV4-3,.,TRBJ2-5,TRBD2,TGCGCCAGCAGCCAAGATCGGGCTAGCGGGTGGGAGACCCAGTACTTC,CASSQDRASGWETQYF
TRBV7-2,.,TRBJ2-1,.,TGTGCCAGCAGCTTAGCAGCGGCGGAGACCTACAATGAGCAGTTCTTC,CASSLAAAETYNEQFF
TRBV18,.,TRBJ2-7,.,TGTGCCAGCTCACCACAGAGCTCCTACGAGCAGTACTTC,CASSPQSSYEQYF
TRBV6-2/TRBV6-3,.,TRBJ1-6,.,TGTGCCAGCAGTTCAGATAATTCACCCCTCCACTTT,CASSSDNSPLHF
TRBV9,.,TRBJ2-1,.,TGTGCCAGCAGCGTAGGTGACTACAATGAGCAGTTCTTC,CASSVGDYNEQFF
TRBV6-1,few,TRBJ2-2,.,TGTGCCAGCAGTGAAGCGGGGGGCGCCGGGGAGCTGTTTTTT,CASSEAGGAGELFF
TRBV9,.,TRBJ2-1,.,TGTGCCAGCAGCGCCAACAGGGTTCGACCCAACAATGAGCAGTTCTTC,CASSANRVRPNNEQFF
TRBV14,.,TRBJ1-4,.,TGTGCCAGCAGCCAAGAGAGGTGGGGGGCAGGAAAACTGTTTTTT,CASSQERWGAGKLFF
TRBV18,once,TRBJ2-7,.,TGTGCCAGCTCACCGGGGGACCTAGGCAGCGAGCAGTACTTC,CASSPGDLGSEQYF
TRBV15,once,TRBJ2-3,.,TGTGCCACCAGCCCGGGTTCTACAAGCACAGATACGCAGTATTTT,CATSPGSTSTDTQYF
TRBV28,.,TRBJ2-3,.,TGTGCCAGCAGTATCTCTCACCCTCCAAAACCAGGAGTAGATACGCAGTATTTT,CASSISHPPKPGVDTQYF
TRBV9,few,TRBJ1-2,TRBD1,TGTGCCAGCAGCGTAGACACCACAGGGGACTATGGCTACACCTTC,CASSVDTTGDYGYTF
TRBV7-2,.,TRBJ1-1,.,TGTGCCAGCAGCTTAGTGGCGGCGCAGGCGGGCACTGAAGCTTTCTTT,CASSLVAAQAGTEAFF
TRBV5-1,.,TRBJ2-7,.,TGCGCCAGCAGCTTGGTTTCCTACGAGCAGTACTTC,CASSLVSYEQYF
TRBV7-2,.,TRBJ1-1,.,TGTGCCAGCAGCTCCCAGGGATTCGGTACTGAAGCTTTCTTT,CASSSQGFGTEAFF
TRBV11-2,.,TRBJ1-6,TRBD1,TGTGCCAGCAGCTTAGGGGACAGGTCAAATTCACCCCTCCACTTT,CASSLGDRSNSPLHF
TRBV27,once,TRBJ2-5,.,TGTGCCAGCAGCCGTTGGTTGGGCAGGGGTATGGAGACCCAGTACTTC,CASSRWLGRGMETQYF
TRBV28,.,TRBJ2-7,TRBD2,TGTGCCAGCAGTACTTTAGCGGGAGAACGTCGCTACGAGCAGTACTTC,CASSTLAGERRYEQYF
TRBV2,few,TRBJ1-6,.,TGTGCCAGCCGTCTTGACGGCTCACCCCTCCACTTT,CASRLDGSPLHF
TRBV15,.,TRBJ1-5,.,TGTGCCACCAGCAGGGGACGGGCCCTTAATCAGCCCCAGCATTTT,CATSRGRALNQPQHF
TRBV5-1,few,TRBJ2-3,TRBD2,TGCGCCAGCAGCTTTCGCGGTAGCGGGAGTGGAGATACGCAGTATTTT,CASSFRGSGSGDTQYF
TRBV5-1,.,TRBJ2-1,.,TGCGCCAGCAGCTTGGGGGGTGGACAATATGAGCAGTTCTTC,CASSLGGGQYEQFF
TRBV4-1,.,TRBJ1-1,.,TGCGCCAGCAGCCTACCAGTTGAGCAGAACACTGAAGCTTTCTTT,CASSLPVEQNTEAFF
TRBV7-9,.,TRBJ1-2,TRBD1,TGTGCCAGCACCAACCACCAGGGGGCTGCCGGGGGTGGCTACACCTTC,CASTNHQGAAGGGYTF
TRBV6-2/TRBV6-3,.,TRBJ2-5,TRBD2,TGTGCCAGCAGTTACTCTAGCGGGGATAAAGAGACCCAGTACTTC,CASSYSSGDKETQYF
TRBV14,.,TRBJ1-4,.,TGTGCCAGCAGCCCCGGGCCTCTGGATGAAAAACTGTTTTTT,CASSPGPLDEKLFF
TRBV3-1/TRBV3-2,.,TRBJ1-2,.,TGTGCCAGCAGCCTCCGACAGGAGACAATCTATGGCTACACCTTC,CASSLRQETIYGYTF
TRBV7-9,few,TRBJ2-2,.,TGTGCCAGCAGCTTAAAGGGGCGGGAGAACACCGGGGAGCTGTTTTTT,CASSLKGRENTGELFF
TRBV27,once,TRBJ2-3,TRBD1,TGTGCCAGCAGTTTTCAGGGGGTAGATACGCAGTATTTT,CASSFQGVDTQYF
TRBV3-1/TRBV3-2,.,TRBJ1-4,.,TGTGCCAGCAGCCAATCAGCCGGGGGAAAACTGTTTTTT,CASSQSAGGKLFF
TRBV24-1,.,TRBJ2-1,.,TGTGCCACCAGTGAGGTTGGACAGTACAATGAGCAGTTCTTC,CATSEVGQYNEQFF